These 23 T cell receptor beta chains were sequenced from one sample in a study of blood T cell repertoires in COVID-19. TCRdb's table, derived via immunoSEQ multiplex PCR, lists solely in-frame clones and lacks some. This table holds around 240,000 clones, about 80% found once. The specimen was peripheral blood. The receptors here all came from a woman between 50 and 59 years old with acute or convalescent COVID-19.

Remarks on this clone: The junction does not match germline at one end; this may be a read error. CDR3 in DNA: TGTGCTAGCAGCCCTTCAGGGTCCCATGAGCAGTTCTTC. Residues: CASSPSGSHEQFF. The chain employs TRBV7-7 and TRBJ2-1, with D possibly being TRBD1 (5 bases). CDR1 is SSHAT, CDR2 FNYEAQ, per germline (reference sequence). CDR3 length: 13 amino acids. Full variable domain (outside the CDR3, taken from reference TRBV7-7 and TRBJ2-1): GAGVSQSPRYKVTKRGQDVTLRCDPISSHATLYWYQQALGQGPEFLTYFNYEAQPDKSGLPSDRFSAERPEGSISTLTIQRTEQRDSAMYRCASSPSGSHEQFFGPGTRLTVL.

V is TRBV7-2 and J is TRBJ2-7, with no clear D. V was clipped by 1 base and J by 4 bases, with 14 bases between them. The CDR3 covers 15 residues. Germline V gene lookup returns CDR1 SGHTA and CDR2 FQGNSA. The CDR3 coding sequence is TGTGCCAGCAGCTTAGGCCCGGGTTCTGCGTACGAGCAGTACTTC. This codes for CASSLGPGSAYEQYF.

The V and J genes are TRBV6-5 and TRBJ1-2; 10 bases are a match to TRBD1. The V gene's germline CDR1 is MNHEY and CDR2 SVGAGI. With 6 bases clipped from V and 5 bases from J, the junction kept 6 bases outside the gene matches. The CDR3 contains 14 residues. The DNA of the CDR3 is TGTGCCAGCAGCGATAGGGGACAGGGGTATGGCTACACCTTC. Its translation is CASSDRGQGYGYTF.

CDR3 protein: CASSQGLAGGAETQYF. The CDR3 bases are TGTGCCAGCAGCCAAGGTCTAGCGGGAGGTGCGGAGACCCAGTACTTC. V is TRBV7-2 and J is TRBJ2-5; 11 bases match TRBD2. CDR1 is SGHTA, CDR2 FQGNSA, per germline. The CDR3 runs 16 residues. V lost 5 bases, J lost 5 bases, and 10 bases stayed unmatched.

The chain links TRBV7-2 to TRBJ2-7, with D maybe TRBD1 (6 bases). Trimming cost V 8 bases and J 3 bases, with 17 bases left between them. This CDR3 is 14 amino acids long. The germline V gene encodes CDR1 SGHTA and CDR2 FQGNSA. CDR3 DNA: TGTGCCAGCGGTGGGGCCAAGGGGGTCTACGAGCAGTACTTC. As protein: CASGGAKGVYEQYF.

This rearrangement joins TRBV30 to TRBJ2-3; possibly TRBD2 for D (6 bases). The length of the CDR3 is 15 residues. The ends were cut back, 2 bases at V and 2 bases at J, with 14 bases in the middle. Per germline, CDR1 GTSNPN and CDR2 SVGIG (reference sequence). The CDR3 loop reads CAWSRRASLTDTQYF. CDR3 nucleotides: TGTGCCTGGAGTCGGAGGGCGTCCCTCACAGATACGCAGTATTTT.

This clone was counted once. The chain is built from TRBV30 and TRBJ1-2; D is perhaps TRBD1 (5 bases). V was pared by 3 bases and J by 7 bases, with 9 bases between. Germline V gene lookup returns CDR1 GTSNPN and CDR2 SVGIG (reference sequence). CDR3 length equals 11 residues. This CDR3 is CAWSQGSGYTF. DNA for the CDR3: TGTGCCTGGAGCCAGGGAAGTGGCTACACCTTC.

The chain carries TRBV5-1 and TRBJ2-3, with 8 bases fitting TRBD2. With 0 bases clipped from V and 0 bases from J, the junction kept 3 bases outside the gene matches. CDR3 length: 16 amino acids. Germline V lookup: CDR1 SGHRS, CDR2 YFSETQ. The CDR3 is CASSLATSVSTDTQYF. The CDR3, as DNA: TGCGCCAGCAGCTTGGCGACTAGCGTTAGCACAGATACGCAGTATTTT.

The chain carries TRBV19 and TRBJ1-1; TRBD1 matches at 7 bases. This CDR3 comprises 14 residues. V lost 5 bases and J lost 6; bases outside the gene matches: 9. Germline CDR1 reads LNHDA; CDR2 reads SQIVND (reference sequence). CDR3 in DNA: TGTGCCAGTAGTTCTCTCCAGGGGGAGGCTGAAGCTTTCTTT. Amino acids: CASSSLQGEAEAFF.

The CDR3 DNA reads as TGCGCCAGCAGCCAAGATTGGACAGGGGGCAGATCGAACACTGAAGCTTTCTTT. Translation gives CASSQDWTGGRSNTEAFF. This chain connects TRBV4-3 to TRBJ1-1; 11 bases fit TRBD1. J lost 1 base, V lost 0 bases, and 7 bases had no gene match. Germline-derived CDR1 and CDR2 are LGHNA and YSLEER. CDR3 length: 18 amino acids.

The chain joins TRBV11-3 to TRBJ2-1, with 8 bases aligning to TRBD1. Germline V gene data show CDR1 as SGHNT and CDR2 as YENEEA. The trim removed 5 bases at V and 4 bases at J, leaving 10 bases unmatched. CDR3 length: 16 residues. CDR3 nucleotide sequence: TGTGCCAGCAGCCCAGGGTGGACAGGGAGTTACAATGAGCAGTTCTTC. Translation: CASSPGWTGSYNEQFF.

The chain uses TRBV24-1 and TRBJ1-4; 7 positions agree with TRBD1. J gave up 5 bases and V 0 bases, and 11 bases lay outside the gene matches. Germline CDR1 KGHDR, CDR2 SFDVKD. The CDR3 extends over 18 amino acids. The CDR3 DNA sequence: TGTGCCACCAGTGATTTGTTTCGCAGGGGGTCTTCCAATGAAAAACTGTTTTTT. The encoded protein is CATSDLFRRGSSNEKLFF.

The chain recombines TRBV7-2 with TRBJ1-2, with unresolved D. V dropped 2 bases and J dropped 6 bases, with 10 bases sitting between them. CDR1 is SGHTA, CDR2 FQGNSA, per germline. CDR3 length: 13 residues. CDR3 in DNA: TGTGCCAGCAGCTTATCCGGGTTCGATGGCTACACCTTC. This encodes CASSLSGFDGYTF.

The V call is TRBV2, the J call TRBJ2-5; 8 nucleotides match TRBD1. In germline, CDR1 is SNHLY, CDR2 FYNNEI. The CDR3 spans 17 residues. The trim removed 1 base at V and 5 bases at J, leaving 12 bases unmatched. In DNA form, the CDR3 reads TGTGCCAGCAGTGAAGATTTAGGACAGGGTTACGGGGAGACCCAGTACTTC. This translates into CASSEDLGQGYGETQYF.

The CDR3 DNA reads as TGCGCCAGCAGCCACCTAGCGGGAAGCTCCTACAATGAGCAGTTCTTC. Translating it yields CASSHLAGSSYNEQFF. This chain joins TRBV4-1 and TRBJ2-1; 9 nucleotides line up with TRBD2. CDR3 length equals 16 residues. V was clipped by 3 bases and J by 0 bases; unmatched bases: 3. The germline CDR1 and CDR2 sequences are MGHRA and YSYEKL.

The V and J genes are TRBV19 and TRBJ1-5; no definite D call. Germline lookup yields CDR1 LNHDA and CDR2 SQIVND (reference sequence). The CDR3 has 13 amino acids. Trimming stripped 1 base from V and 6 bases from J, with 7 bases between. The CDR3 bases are TGTGCCAGTAGTATAGGGGCGGGTCAGCCCCAGCATTTT. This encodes CASSIGAGQPQHF. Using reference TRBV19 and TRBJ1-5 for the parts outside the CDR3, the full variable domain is DGGITQSPKYLFRKEGQNVTLSCEQNLNHDAMYWYRQDPGQGLRLIYYSQIVNDFQKGDIAEGYSVSREKKESFPLTVTSAQKNPTAFYLCASSIGAGQPQHFGDGTRLSIL.

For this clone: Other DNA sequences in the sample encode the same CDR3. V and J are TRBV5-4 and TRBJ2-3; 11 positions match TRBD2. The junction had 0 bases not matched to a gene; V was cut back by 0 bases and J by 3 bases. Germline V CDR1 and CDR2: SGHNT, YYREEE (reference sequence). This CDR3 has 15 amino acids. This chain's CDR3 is CASSLGLAGTDTQYF. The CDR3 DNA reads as TGTGCCAGCAGCTTGGGACTAGCGGGGACAGATACGCAGTATTTT.

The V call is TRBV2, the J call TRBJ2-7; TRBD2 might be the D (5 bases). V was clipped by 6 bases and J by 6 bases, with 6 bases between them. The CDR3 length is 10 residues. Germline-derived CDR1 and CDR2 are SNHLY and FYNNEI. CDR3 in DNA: TGTGCCAGCAGGCGGGTCGAGCAGTACTTC. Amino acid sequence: CASRRVEQYF.

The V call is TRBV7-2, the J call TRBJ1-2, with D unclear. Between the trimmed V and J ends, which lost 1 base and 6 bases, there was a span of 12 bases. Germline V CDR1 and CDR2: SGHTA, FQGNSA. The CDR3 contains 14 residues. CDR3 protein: CASSLDWGDHGYTF. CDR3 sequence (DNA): TGTGCCAGCAGCTTAGATTGGGGAGACCATGGCTACACCTTC.

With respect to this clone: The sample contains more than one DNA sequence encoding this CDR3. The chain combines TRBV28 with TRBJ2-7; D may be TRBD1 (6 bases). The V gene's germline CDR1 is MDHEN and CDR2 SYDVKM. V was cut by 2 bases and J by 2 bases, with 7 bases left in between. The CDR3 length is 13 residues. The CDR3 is CASSLGQTYEQYF. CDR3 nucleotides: TGTGCCAGCAGTTTAGGACAGACCTACGAGCAGTACTTC.

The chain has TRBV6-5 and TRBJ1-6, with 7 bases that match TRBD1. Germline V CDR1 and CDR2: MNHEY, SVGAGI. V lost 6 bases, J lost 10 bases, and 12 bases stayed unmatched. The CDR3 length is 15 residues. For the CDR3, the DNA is TGTGCCAGCAGCCAAGAAGCAGGGGGATTGTCACCCCTCCACTTT. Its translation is CASSQEAGGLSPLHF.

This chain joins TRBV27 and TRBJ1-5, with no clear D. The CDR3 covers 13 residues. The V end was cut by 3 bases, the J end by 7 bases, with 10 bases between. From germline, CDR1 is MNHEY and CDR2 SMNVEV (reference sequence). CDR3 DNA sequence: TGTGCCAGCAGTTTTACCGCCGGGCAGCCCCAGCATTTT. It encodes CASSFTAGQPQHF.

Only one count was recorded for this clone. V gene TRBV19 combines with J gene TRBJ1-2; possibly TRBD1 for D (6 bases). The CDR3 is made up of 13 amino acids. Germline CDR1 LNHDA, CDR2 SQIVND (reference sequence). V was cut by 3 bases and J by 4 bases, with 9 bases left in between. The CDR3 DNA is TGTGCCAGTAGTATCGGGACAAGCTATGGCTACACCTTC. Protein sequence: CASSIGTSYGYTF. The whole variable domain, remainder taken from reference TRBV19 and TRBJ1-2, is DGGITQSPKYLFRKEGQNVTLSCEQNLNHDAMYWYRQDPGQGLRLIYYSQIVNDFQKGDIAEGYSVSREKKESFPLTVTSAQKNPTAFYLCASSIGTSYGYTFGSGTRLTVV.